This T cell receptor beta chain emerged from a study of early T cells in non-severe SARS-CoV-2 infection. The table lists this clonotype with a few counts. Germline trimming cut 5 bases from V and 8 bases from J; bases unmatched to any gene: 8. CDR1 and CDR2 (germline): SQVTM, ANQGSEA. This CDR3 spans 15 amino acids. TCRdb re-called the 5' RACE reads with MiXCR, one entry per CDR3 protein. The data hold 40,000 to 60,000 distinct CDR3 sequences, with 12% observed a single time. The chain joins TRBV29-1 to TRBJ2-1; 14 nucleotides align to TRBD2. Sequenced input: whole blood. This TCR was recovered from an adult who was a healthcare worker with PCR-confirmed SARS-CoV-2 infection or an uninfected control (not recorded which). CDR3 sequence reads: CSVNPGTSGGDEQFF. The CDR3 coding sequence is TGCAGCGTTAATCCAGGGACTAGCGGGGGCGATGAGCAGTTCTTC.